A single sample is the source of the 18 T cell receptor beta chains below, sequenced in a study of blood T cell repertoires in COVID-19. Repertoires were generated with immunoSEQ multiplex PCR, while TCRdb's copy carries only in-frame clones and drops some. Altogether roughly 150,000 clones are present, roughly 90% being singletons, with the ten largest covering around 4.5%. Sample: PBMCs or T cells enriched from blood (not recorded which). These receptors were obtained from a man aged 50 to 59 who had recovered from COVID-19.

DNA of the CDR3: TGTGCCTGGAGTGTAGCAGGCGGGGAGCTGTTTTTT. Its translation: CAWSVAGGELFF. The chain couples TRBV30 to TRBJ2-2; unclear D gene. Trimming stripped 0 bases from V and 7 bases from J, with 6 bases between. Germline loops: CDR1 GTSNPN, CDR2 SVGIG (reference sequence). The CDR3 contains 12 residues.

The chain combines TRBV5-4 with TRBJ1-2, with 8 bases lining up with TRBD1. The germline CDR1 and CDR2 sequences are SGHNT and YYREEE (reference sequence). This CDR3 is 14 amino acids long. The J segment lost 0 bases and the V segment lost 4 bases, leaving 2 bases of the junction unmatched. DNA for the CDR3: TGTGCCAGCAGCACAGGGGGTGCTAACTATGGCTACACCTTC. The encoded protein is CASSTGGANYGYTF.

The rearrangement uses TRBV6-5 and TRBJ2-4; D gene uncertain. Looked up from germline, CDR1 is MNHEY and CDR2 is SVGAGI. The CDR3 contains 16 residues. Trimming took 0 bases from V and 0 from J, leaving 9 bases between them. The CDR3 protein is CASSYSAALAKNIQYF. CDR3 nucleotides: TGTGCCAGCAGTTACTCGGCGGCGCTAGCCAAAAACATTCAGTACTTC.

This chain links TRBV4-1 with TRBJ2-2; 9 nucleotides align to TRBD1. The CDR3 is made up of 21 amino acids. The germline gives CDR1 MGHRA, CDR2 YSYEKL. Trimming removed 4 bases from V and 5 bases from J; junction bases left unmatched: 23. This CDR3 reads CASSRKSPGQGRGSWTGELFF. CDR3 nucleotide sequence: TGCGCCAGCAGCCGAAAGTCCCCGGGACAGGGAAGGGGGTCTTGGACCGGGGAGCTGTTTTTT.

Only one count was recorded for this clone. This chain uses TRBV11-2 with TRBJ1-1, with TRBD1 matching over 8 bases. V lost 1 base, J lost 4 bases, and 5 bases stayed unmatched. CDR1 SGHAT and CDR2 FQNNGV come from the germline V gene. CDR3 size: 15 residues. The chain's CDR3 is CASSLVPTGVTEAFF. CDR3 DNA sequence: TGTGCCAGCAGCTTAGTTCCGACAGGGGTCACTGAAGCTTTCTTT.

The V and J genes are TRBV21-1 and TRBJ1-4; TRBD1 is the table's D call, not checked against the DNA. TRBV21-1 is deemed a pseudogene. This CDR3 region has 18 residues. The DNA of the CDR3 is TGTGCCAGCAGCAGATCGGGACAGGGGATCGGAGGTCGTGAAAAACTGTTTTTT. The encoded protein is CASSRSGQGIGGREKLFF.

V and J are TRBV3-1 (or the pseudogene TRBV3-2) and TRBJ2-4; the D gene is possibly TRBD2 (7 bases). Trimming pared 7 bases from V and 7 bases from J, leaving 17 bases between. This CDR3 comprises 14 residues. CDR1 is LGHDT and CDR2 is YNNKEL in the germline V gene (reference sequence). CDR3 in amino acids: CASMIRGGGNIQYF. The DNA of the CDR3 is TGTGCCAGCATGATAAGGGGCGGGGGCAACATTCAGTACTTC.

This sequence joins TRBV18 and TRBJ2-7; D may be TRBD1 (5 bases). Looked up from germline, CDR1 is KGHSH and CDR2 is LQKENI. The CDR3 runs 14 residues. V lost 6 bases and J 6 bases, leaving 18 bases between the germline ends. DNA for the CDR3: TGTGCCAGCTCCCCGGACACCTCTGGGTTCGAGCAGTACTTC. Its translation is CASSPDTSGFEQYF.

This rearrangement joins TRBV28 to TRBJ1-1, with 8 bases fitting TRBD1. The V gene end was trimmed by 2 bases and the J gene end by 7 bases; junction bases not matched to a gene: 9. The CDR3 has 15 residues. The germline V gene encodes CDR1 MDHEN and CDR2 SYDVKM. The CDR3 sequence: CASSLPGQVIIEAFF. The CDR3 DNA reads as TGTGCCAGCAGTTTACCGGGACAGGTAATAATTGAAGCTTTCTTT. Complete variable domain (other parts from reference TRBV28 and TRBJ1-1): DVKVTQSSRYLVKRTGEKVFLECVQDMDHENMFWYRQDPGLGLRLIYFSYDVKMKEKGDIPEGYSVSREKKERFSLILESASTNQTSMYLCASSLPGQVIIEAFFGQGTRLTVV.

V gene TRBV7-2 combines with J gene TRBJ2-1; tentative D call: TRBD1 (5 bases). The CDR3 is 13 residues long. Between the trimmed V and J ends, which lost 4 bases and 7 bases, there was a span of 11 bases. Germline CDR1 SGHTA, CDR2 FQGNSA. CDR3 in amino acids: CASSSRDYNEQFF. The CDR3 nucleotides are TGTGCCAGCAGCTCCAGGGATTATAATGAGCAGTTCTTC.

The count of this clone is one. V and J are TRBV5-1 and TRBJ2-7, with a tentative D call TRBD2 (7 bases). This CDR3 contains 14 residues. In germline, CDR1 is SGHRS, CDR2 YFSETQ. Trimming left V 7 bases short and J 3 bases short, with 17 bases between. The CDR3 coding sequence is TGCGCCAGCCGCCGGGGGGCTGAAGGCTACGAGCAGTACGTC. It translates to CASRRGAEGYEQYV.

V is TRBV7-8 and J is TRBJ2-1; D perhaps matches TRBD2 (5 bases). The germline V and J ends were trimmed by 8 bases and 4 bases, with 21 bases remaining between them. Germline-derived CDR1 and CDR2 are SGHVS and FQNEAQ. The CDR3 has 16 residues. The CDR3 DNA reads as TGTGCCAGCGCAATAGCACGGACTGGAGCTTACAATGAGCAGTTCTTC. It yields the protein CASAIARTGAYNEQFF. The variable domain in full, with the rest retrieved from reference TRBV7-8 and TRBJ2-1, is GAGVSQSPRYKVAKRGQDVALRCDPISGHVSLFWYQQALGQGPEFLTYFQNEAQLDKSGLPSDRFFAERPEGSVSTLKIQRTQQEDSAVYLCASAIARTGAYNEQFFGPGTRLTVL.

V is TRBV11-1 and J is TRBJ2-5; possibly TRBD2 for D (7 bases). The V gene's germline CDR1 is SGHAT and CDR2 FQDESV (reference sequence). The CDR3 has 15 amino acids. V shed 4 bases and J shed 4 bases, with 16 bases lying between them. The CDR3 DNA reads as TGTGCCAGCAGCTCCGCGGGGGCTCGGCGAGAGACCCAGTACTTC. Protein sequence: CASSSAGARRETQYF.

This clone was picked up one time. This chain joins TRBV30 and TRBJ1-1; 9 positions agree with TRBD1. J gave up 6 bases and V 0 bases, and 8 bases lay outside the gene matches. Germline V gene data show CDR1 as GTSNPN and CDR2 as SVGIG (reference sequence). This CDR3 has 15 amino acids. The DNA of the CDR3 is TGTGCCTGGAGTGTTAGTAGGACAGGGGCATCTGAAGCTTTCTTT. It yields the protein CAWSVSRTGASEAFF.

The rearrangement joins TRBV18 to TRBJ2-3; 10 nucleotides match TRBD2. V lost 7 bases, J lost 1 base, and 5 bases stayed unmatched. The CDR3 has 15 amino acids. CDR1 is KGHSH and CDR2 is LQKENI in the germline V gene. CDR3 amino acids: CASYFGLAGTDTQYF. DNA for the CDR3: TGTGCCAGCTACTTCGGACTAGCGGGCACAGATACGCAGTATTTT.

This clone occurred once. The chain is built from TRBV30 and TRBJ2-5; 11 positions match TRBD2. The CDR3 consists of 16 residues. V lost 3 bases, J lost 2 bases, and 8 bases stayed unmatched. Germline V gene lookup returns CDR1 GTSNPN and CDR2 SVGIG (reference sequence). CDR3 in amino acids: CAWSLLAGAGQETQYF. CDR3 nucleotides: TGTGCCTGGAGCCTACTAGCGGGAGCCGGTCAAGAGACCCAGTACTTC.

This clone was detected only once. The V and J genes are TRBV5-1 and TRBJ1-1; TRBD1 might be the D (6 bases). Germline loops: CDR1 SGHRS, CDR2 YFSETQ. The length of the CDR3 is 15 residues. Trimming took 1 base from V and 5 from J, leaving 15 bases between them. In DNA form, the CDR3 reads TGCGCCAGCAGCTTGATGGGGGCGTGGGGGACTGAAGCTTTCTTT. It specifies CASSLMGAWGTEAFF.

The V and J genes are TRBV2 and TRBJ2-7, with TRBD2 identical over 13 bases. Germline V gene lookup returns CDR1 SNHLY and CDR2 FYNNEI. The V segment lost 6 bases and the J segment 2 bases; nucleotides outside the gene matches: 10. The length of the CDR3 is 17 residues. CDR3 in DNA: TGTGCCAGCAGCGAGACCGGGACTAGCGGGGAGACCTACGAGCAGTACTTC. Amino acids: CASSETGTSGETYEQYF.